This TCR beta chain was sequenced in a study of CD8+CD57+ T cells in acquired aplastic anemia. Overall study results and limits: Between patients and controls, CD8+ Simpson's diversity did not vary significantly. Overlap between patients and controls comprised some 31 CD8+ CDR3 sequences.

Concerning this clonotype: Its specificity is not known.

It was patients with CD8+CD57+ cell expansion by flow cytometry who were chosen for sequencing. Every patient presented with severe acquired aplastic anemia. Using genomic DNA as the template, TCR beta VDJ and CDR3 profiling was carried out. TCRdb reanalysed the reads using MiXCR and keeps one entry per CDR3 protein. Of a few hundred thousand distinct CDR3 sequences listed, 25% to 40% are singletons. V dropped 7 bases and J dropped 13 bases, with 18 bases sitting between them. This CDR3 is 11 amino acids long. The germline V gene has CDR1 DFQATT and CDR2 SNEGSKA (reference sequence). This TCR was sampled from a human donor with aplastic anemia. This sequence joins TRBV20-1 and TRBJ2-3; D may be TRBD1 (6 bases). The sequenced sample consisted of sorted CD4+, CD8+, or CD8+CD57+ T cells (not recorded which) from PBMCs. CDR3 in DNA: TGCAGTGGAACCCGACAGGAAAAGGAGTATTTT. Translated, it gives CSGTRQEKEYF.